The present entry profiles one TCR beta chain with its context. These data originate in a study of cytotoxic CD8 clonotypes in ibrutinib-treated CLL. Repertoires were generated with immunoSEQ multiplex PCR, while TCRdb's copy carries only in-frame clones and drops some. This table holds roughly 23,000 clones, 75% found once. The CDR3 loop spans 13 amino acids. V lost 3 bases to trimming and J lost 3 bases, with 10 bases between them. The germline V gene encodes CDR1 GTSNPN and CDR2 SVGIG (reference sequence). The chain uses TRBV30 and TRBJ2-3; tentatively, D is TRBD1 (5 bases). Sequenced material: PBMCs, taken before ibrutinib treatment. The clonotype was recovered from a human donor with chronic lymphocytic leukemia. CDR3 sequence: CAWRYRGTDTQYF. CDR3 DNA sequence: TGTGCCTGGAGGTATAGGGGTACAGATACGCAGTATTTT.